Following are 28 T cell receptor beta chains from one sample sequenced in a study of cytomegalovirus exposure and HLA in healthy donors. PCR primers comprised 60 Vbeta and 13 Jbeta primers. This table comes from immunoSEQ multiplex PCR, and its TCRdb copy is limited to in-frame clones, with some not included. This repertoire shows over 110,000 clones, 80% found once; its top ten account for around 4.3%. The specimen was PBMCs. Receptors were obtained from a man aged 40-50 years in good health and CMV-seronegative.

Notes on this clone: Other DNA sequences of this sample code for an identical CDR3. The chain carries TRBV5-1 and TRBJ2-2; D may be TRBD1 (6 bases). This CDR3 is 14 amino acids long. V was trimmed by 4 bases and J by 3 bases, leaving 10 bases between them. Germline V gene lookup returns CDR1 SGHRS and CDR2 YFSETQ. The CDR3 DNA reads TGCGCCAGCAGCCCGGACAGTTACACCGGGGAGCTGTTTTTT. It encodes CASSPDSYTGELFF.

The rearrangement joins TRBV5-6 to TRBJ2-2, with a weak D call TRBD1 (5 bases). Germline V gives CDR1 SGHDT, CDR2 YYEEEE. V was clipped by 0 bases and J by 2 bases, with 8 bases between them. There are 15 residues in the CDR3. Written as DNA, the CDR3 is TGTGCCAGCAGCTTGGGCAGGGCAAACACCGGGGAGCTGTTTTTT. It is translated as CASSLGRANTGELFF.

J is TRBJ2-5 and V is TRBV5-1; TRBD1 matches 7 bases. The germline CDR1 and CDR2 sequences are SGHRS and YFSETQ. The length of the CDR3 is 15 residues. J was trimmed by 1 base and V by 4 bases; bases with no gene match: 7. The CDR3 DNA reads as TGCGCCAGCAGCGTATCCGGGACAGCCCAAGAGACCCAGTACTTC. Residues: CASSVSGTAQETQYF. Drawing the rest from reference TRBV5-1 and TRBJ2-5, the complete variable domain is KAGVTQTPRYLIKTRGQQVTLSCSPISGHRSVSWYQQTPGQGLQFLFEYFSETQRNKGNFPGRFSGRQFSNSRSEMNVSTLELGDSALYLCASSVSGTAQETQYFGPGTRLLVL.

The V gene is TRBV29-1, the J gene TRBJ2-3; possibly TRBD2 for D (6 bases). This CDR3 region has 13 residues. V was shortened by 6 bases and J by 3 bases, with 13 bases between the two germline ends. The germline V gene encodes CDR1 SQVTM and CDR2 ANQGSEA. The CDR3 is CSVRESVTDTQYF. In nucleotides, the CDR3 is TGCAGCGTCCGGGAGTCAGTTACAGATACGCAGTATTTT.

V is TRBV18 and J is TRBJ1-1; weak D call: TRBD1 (5 bases). The CDR3 consists of 16 residues. Trimming removed 6 bases at V and 0 bases at J, with 17 bases between. Germline values: CDR1 KGHSH, CDR2 LQKENI. CDR3 bases: TGTGCCAGCTCCCCTCTAGGCGACAGAATGAACACTGAAGCTTTCTTT. Encoded protein: CASSPLGDRMNTEAFF.

This CDR3 reads CASKSTATNEKLFF. Here the CDR3 DNA reads TGTGCCAGCAAGAGCACCGCAACTAATGAAAAACTGTTTTTT. V is TRBV6-1 and J is TRBJ1-4; D unclear. The V and J ends lost 7 bases and 0 bases respectively, with 9 bases between them. The germline gives CDR1 MNHNS, CDR2 SASEGT. This CDR3 spans 14 amino acids.

V usage is TRBV9 and J usage is TRBJ2-3, with 11 bases lining up with TRBD2. This CDR3 has 17 residues. CDR1 SGDLS and CDR2 YYNGEE come from the germline V gene. V gave up 2 bases and J gave up 0 bases; unmatched junction bases: 5. CDR3 loop: CASSVSGGATSTDTQYF. The CDR3 region has the DNA TGTGCCAGCAGCGTTAGCGGGGGGGCCACGAGCACAGATACGCAGTATTTT.

V and J are TRBV29-1 and TRBJ1-1; unclear D gene. CDR1 and CDR2 (germline): SQVTM, ANQGSEA. The CDR3 has 16 residues. V lost 0 bases to trimming and J lost 0 bases, with 14 bases between them. CDR3: CSVEDMRGRMNTEAFF. As DNA, the CDR3 is TGCAGCGTTGAAGATATGAGAGGTCGGATGAACACTGAAGCTTTCTTT.

V and J are TRBV2 and TRBJ1-2, with 8 bases aligning to TRBD1. From germline, CDR1 is SNHLY and CDR2 FYNNEI. The CDR3 contains 13 residues. The ends lost 11 bases at V and 3 bases at J; junction bases unmatched: 8. CDR3 coding DNA: TGTGCCGGATCAGGACAGGGCTACTATGGCTACACCTTC. It encodes CAGSGQGYYGYTF.

This chain uses TRBV7-2 with TRBJ2-1; TRBD2 matches 7 bases. This CDR3 is 17 amino acids long. The germline gives CDR1 SGHTA, CDR2 FQGNSA. V was clipped by 4 bases and J by 4 bases; unmatched bases: 13. The CDR3 DNA reads TGTGCCAGCAGCTCATGGGGGGGGGACTTAGGGTACAATGAGCAGTTCTTC. Encoded protein: CASSSWGGDLGYNEQFF.

The chain has TRBV7-7 and TRBJ2-5; 8 positions match TRBD2. Looked up from germline, CDR1 is SSHAT and CDR2 is FNYEAQ (reference sequence). Trimming cost V 5 bases and J 5 bases; bases outside gene matches: 7. This CDR3 has 14 amino acids. The CDR3 coding sequence is TGTGCCAGCAGCCAGAGGACTAGCTCGGAGACCCAGTACTTC. Its translation is CASSQRTSSETQYF.

A note on this clone: No DNA is shown, since the ends of the CDR3 on it are uncertain; the CDR3 is the one TCRdb lists. The chain has TRBV6-5 and TRBJ2-1; the D call in the table, TRBD1, was not verified against the DNA. The germline gives CDR1 MNHEY, CDR2 SVGAGI. 14 amino acids form the CDR3, both terminal residues included. This CDR3 reads CASSSSQGYNEQFF.

The V call is TRBV28, the J call TRBJ1-2; 7 nucleotides agree with TRBD1. Per the germline V gene, CDR1 is MDHEN and CDR2 is SYDVKM. The CDR3 runs 12 residues. Germline trimming cut 7 bases from V and 12 bases from J; bases unmatched to any gene: 11. DNA for the CDR3: TGTGCCAGCAATATGGGACAGCTAGACCACACCTTC. It translates to CASNMGQLDHTF.

The rearrangement uses TRBV7-2 and TRBJ2-5; D might be TRBD1 (5 bases). CDR3 length: 14 residues. The germline V gene encodes CDR1 SGHTA and CDR2 FQGNSA. Trimming removed 4 bases at V and 2 bases at J, with 11 bases between. Here the CDR3 reads CASSSGAWQETQYF. The CDR3, as DNA: TGTGCCAGCAGCTCTGGGGCTTGGCAAGAGACCCAGTACTTC. Full variable domain (missing parts from reference TRBV7-2 and TRBJ2-5): GAGVSQSPSNKVTEKGKDVELRCDPISGHTALYWYRQSLGQGLEFLIYFQGNSAPDKSGLPSDRFSAERTGGSVSTLTIQRTQQEDSAVYLCASSSGAWQETQYFGPGTRLLVL.

This chain links TRBV15 with TRBJ2-7, with 15 bases matching TRBD2. Trimming removed 5 bases from V and 0 bases from J; junction bases left unmatched: 5. This CDR3 is built from 17 residues. The germline gives CDR1 LNHNV, CDR2 YYDKDF (reference sequence). The CDR3 here is CATSGTSGGNPSYEQYF. The CDR3 DNA reads as TGTGCCACCAGCGGGACTAGCGGGGGGAACCCCTCCTACGAGCAGTACTTC. Supplemented by reference TRBV15 and TRBJ2-7, the full variable domain reads DAMVIQNPRYQVTQFGKPVTLSCSQTLNHNVMYWYQQKSSQAPKLLFHYYDKDFNNEADTPDNFQSRRPNTSFCFLDIRSPGLGDTAMYLCATSGTSGGNPSYEQYFGPGTRLTVT.

This clone has just a few counts. The rearrangement joins TRBV28 to TRBJ2-2; 7 nucleotides line up with TRBD1. Germline CDR1 and CDR2: MDHEN and SYDVKM. V was pared by 6 bases and J by 1 base, with 2 bases of the junction left unmatched. The CDR3 is 14 amino acids. CDR3 amino acids: CASSGTVNTGELFF. Here the CDR3 DNA reads TGTGCCAGCAGCGGGACAGTGAACACCGGGGAGCTGTTTTTT.

In the case of this clone: Sequence at one end of the junction differs from germline and may be a read error. The rearrangement joins TRBV6-1 to TRBJ2-3; D might be TRBD1 (5 bases). Per germline, CDR1 MNHNS and CDR2 SASEGT. The CDR3 totals 14 residues. The DNA for the CDR3 is TGTGCCAGCAGTGAACTTGACAGCACGGATACGCAGTATTTT. Encoded protein: CASSELDSTDTQYF.

This clone was seen only a few times. V is TRBV10-1 and J is TRBJ1-1; a possible D gene is TRBD1 (5 bases). CDR3 length: 14 residues. Germline V gene sequence: CDR1 WNHNN, CDR2 SYGVQD (reference sequence). The ends were cut back, 2 bases at V and 2 bases at J, with 9 bases in the middle. CDR3 DNA: TGCGCCAGCAGTGAGCATCAGGGAAACACTGAAGCTTTCTTT. Residues: CASSEHQGNTEAFF.

V gene TRBV9 combines with J gene TRBJ1-6; D might be TRBD1 (5 bases). CDR3 length: 14 residues. Germline V gene sequence: CDR1 SGDLS, CDR2 YYNGEE. V lost 4 bases to trimming and J lost 7 bases, with 12 bases between them. CDR3 nucleotide sequence: TGTGCCAGCAGCCTCCCTGACAGAAATTCACCCCTCCACTTT. Translated: CASSLPDRNSPLHF.

A few counts support this clone. The rearrangement uses TRBV6-7 and TRBJ2-7; maybe TRBD1 (6 bases). TRBV6-7 is recorded as an ORF, its role being uncertain. Trimming took off 2 bases at V and 3 bases at J, with 23 bases between the two ends. The CDR3 consists of 18 residues. The CDR3 sequence: CASSYKGDHRESCYEQYF. The CDR3 DNA is TGTGCCAGCAGTTACAAGGGGGATCACAGGGAGAGTTGCTACGAGCAGTACTTC.

The chain employs TRBV7-8 and TRBJ2-3, with unresolved D. The CDR3 runs 15 residues. V lost 1 base and J lost 6, with 14 bases in between. CDR1 is SGHVS and CDR2 is FQNEAQ in the germline V gene. This chain's CDR3 is CASSLVNGIGDTQYF. The CDR3, as DNA: TGTGCCAGCAGCTTAGTAAATGGAATCGGGGATACGCAGTATTTT. Complete variable domain (other parts from reference TRBV7-8 and TRBJ2-3): GAGVSQSPRYKVAKRGQDVALRCDPISGHVSLFWYQQALGQGPEFLTYFQNEAQLDKSGLPSDRFFAERPEGSVSTLKIQRTQQEDSAVYLCASSLVNGIGDTQYFGPGTRLTVL.

J is TRBJ1-1 and V is TRBV19; D uncertain. Trimming removed 9 bases from V and 0 bases from J, with 14 bases in between. Germline CDR1 reads LNHDA; CDR2 reads SQIVND (reference sequence). This CDR3 is built from 14 residues. The DNA for the CDR3 is TGTGCCAGCACCCCCCGGAGGCTGAACACTGAAGCTTTCTTT. It specifies CASTPRRLNTEAFF.

The chain links TRBV7-9 to TRBJ1-4; D is possibly TRBD1 (6 bases). Germline CDR1 is SEHNR and CDR2 is FQNEAQ (reference sequence). This CDR3 spans 15 amino acids. V lost 5 bases to trimming and J lost 8 bases, with 18 bases between them. DNA for the CDR3: TGTGCCAGCAGCACTTACAGGGAGCGCGGAGAAAAACTGTTTTTT. It yields the protein CASSTYRERGEKLFF. Variable domain in full (rest from reference TRBV7-9 and TRBJ1-4): DTGVSQNPRHKITKRGQNVTFRCDPISEHNRLYWYRQTLGQGPEFLTYFQNEAQLEKSRLLSDRFSAERPKGSFSTLEIQRTEQGDSAMYLCASSTYRERGEKLFFGSGTQLSVL.

V gene TRBV29-1 combines with J gene TRBJ2-7; TRBD1 is a possible D gene (6 bases). Germline lookup yields CDR1 SQVTM and CDR2 ANQGSEA. The CDR3 spans 14 residues. The V end was cut by 6 bases, the J end by 0 bases, with 15 bases between. This CDR3 is CSVLTGDISYEQYF. CDR3 coding DNA: TGCAGCGTCCTTACCGGGGACATCTCCTACGAGCAGTACTTC.

The genes are TRBV5-1 and TRBJ2-1, with D unresolved. The CDR3 runs 12 residues. The V end was cut by 4 bases, the J end by 8 bases, with 10 bases between. The germline V gene has CDR1 SGHRS and CDR2 YFSETQ. CDR3 amino acids: CASSLTQYEQFF. For the CDR3, the DNA is TGCGCCAGCAGCCTGACACAATATGAGCAGTTCTTC. The entire variable domain, with the rest obtained from reference TRBV5-1 and TRBJ2-1, is as follows: KAGVTQTPRYLIKTRGQQVTLSCSPISGHRSVSWYQQTPGQGLQFLFEYFSETQRNKGNFPGRFSGRQFSNSRSEMNVSTLELGDSALYLCASSLTQYEQFFGPGTRLTVL.

This chain joins TRBV18 and TRBJ2-5; D is possibly TRBD1 (5 bases). Trimming cost V 6 bases and J 1 base, with 12 bases left between them. CDR1 is KGHSH and CDR2 is LQKENI in the germline V gene. There are 14 residues in the CDR3. The CDR3 reads CASSQSRGQETQYF. CDR3 DNA sequence: TGTGCCAGCTCCCAGTCTAGGGGCCAAGAGACCCAGTACTTC.

The CDR3 sequence: CASSLGSGTGEETQYF. CDR3 in DNA: TGTGCCAGCAGCTTAGGATCCGGGACAGGGGAAGAGACCCAGTACTTC. V usage is TRBV7-7 and J usage is TRBJ2-5; 10 nucleotides match TRBD1. Germline CDR1 reads SSHAT; CDR2 reads FNYEAQ (reference sequence). Trimming took 1 base from V and 3 from J; bases not matched to a gene: 5. The CDR3 contains 16 residues.

V and J are TRBV5-1 and TRBJ2-5; D perhaps matches TRBD2 (6 bases). The end of the DNA fits TRBJ2-7 better, so the J call may be wrong. This CDR3 is built from 14 residues. From germline, CDR1 is SGHRS and CDR2 YFSETQ. In nucleotides, the CDR3 is TGCGCCAGCGGGACTTCCCCGTCAACCTACGAGCAGTACTTC. Translation gives CASGTSPSTYEQYF.